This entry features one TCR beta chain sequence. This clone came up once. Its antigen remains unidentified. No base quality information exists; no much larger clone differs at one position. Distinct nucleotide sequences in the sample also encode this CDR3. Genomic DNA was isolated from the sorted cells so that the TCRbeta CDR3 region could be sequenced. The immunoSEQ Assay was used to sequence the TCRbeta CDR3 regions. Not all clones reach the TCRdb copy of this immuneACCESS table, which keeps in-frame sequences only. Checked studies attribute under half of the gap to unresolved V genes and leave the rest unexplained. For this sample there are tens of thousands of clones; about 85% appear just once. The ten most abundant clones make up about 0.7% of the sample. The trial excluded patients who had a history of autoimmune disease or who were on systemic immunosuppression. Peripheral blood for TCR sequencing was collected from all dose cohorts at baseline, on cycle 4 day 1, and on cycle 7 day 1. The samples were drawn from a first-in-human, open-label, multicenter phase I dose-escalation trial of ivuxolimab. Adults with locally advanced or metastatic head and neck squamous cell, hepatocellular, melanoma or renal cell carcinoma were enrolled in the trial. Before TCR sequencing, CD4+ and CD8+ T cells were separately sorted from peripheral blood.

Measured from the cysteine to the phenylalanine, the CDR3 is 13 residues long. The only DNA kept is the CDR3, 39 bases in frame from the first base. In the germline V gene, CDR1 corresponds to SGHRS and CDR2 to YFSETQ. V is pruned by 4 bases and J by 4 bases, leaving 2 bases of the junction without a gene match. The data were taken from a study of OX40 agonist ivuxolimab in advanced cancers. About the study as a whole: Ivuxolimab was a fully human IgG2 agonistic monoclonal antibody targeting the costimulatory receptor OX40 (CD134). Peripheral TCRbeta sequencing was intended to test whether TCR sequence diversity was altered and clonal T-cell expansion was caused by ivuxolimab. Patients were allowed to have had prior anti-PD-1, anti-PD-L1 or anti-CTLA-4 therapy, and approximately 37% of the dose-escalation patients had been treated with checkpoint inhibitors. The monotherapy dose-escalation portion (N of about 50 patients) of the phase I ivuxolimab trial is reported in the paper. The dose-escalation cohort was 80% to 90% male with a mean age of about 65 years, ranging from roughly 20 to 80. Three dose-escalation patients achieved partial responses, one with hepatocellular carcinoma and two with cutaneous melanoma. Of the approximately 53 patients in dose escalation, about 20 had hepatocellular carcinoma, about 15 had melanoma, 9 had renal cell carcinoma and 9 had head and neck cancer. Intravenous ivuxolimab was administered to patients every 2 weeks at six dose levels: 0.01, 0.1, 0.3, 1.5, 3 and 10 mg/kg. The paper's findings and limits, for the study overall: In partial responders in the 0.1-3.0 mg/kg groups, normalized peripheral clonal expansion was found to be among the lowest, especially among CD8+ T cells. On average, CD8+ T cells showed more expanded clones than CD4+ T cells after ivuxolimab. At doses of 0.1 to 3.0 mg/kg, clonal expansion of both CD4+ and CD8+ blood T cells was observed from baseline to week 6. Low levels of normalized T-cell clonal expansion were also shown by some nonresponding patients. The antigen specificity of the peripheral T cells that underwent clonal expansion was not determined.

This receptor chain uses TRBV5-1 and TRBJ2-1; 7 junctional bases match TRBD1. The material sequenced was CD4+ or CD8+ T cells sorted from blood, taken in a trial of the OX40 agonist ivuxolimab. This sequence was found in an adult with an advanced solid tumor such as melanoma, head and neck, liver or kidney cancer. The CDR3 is CASSLGQYNEQFF. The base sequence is TGCGCCAGCAGCCTGGGACAGTACAATGAGCAGTTCTTC.